The 10 T cell receptor beta chains listed next were all sequenced from one sample in a study of T cells after yellow fever vaccination. MiXCR was run by TCRdb on the 5' RACE reads, yielding one entry per CDR3 protein. The sample has hundreds of thousands of distinct CDR3 sequences, about a sixth seen once. Sequences were derived from PBMCs, sampled around 5 days after the first yellow fever vaccination. The source is a man between 18 and 29 years old who received the YFV17D yellow fever vaccine.

CDR3 nucleotide sequence: TGTGCCAGCAGCGTAGAGGACAGGGATGGCTATGGCTACACCTTC. Protein product: CASSVEDRDGYGYTF. This chain joins TRBV9 and TRBJ1-2, with 8 bases identical to TRBD1. The germline V gene encodes CDR1 SGDLS and CDR2 YYNGEE. The CDR3 is made up of 15 amino acids. V was clipped by 0 bases and J by 4 bases; unmatched bases: 5.

CDR3 in amino acids: CAISDGGQETQYF. Here the CDR3 DNA reads TGTGCCATCAGTGATGGGGGACAAGAGACCCAGTACTTC. The chain links TRBV10-3 to TRBJ2-5; the D gene could be TRBD1 or TRBD2 (5 bases each). Germline-derived CDR1 and CDR2 are ENHRY and SYGVKD. Trimming removed 3 bases from V and 2 bases from J, with 7 bases in between. The CDR3 consists of 13 residues.

On this clonotype: A much bigger clone sits one base away, suggesting this may be a read error. The rearrangement uses TRBV2 and TRBJ1-1; 7 bases align to TRBD1. With V trimmed by 7 bases and J by 1 base, 3 bases remained unmatched. Germline V gene lookup returns CDR1 SNHLY and CDR2 FYNNEI. The CDR3 is made up of 13 amino acids. This CDR3 reads CASKGQRNTEAFF. The CDR3 coding sequence is TGTGCCAGCAAGGGACAGAGGAACACTGAAGCTTTCTTT. Filled out from reference TRBV2 and TRBJ1-1, the complete variable domain reads EPEVTQTPSHQVTQMGQEVILRCVPISNHLYFYWYRQILGQKVEFLVSFYNNEISEKSEIFDDQFSVERPDGSNFTLKIRSTKLEDSAMYFCASKGQRNTEAFFGQGTRLTVV.

This chain joins TRBV4-2 and TRBJ1-2, with a possible D match to TRBD1 (5 bases). V lost 1 base and J 7 bases, leaving 22 bases between the germline ends. CDR1 LGHNA and CDR2 YNFKEQ come from the germline V gene. The CDR3 covers 17 residues. CDR3 in amino acids: CASSQGGPRSGTPGYTF. The CDR3 region has the DNA TGTGCCAGCAGCCAAGGGGGACCGCGGAGCGGGACCCCTGGCTACACCTTC.

This clonotype was seen a few times. This chain uses TRBV15 with TRBJ2-3; 7 nucleotides line up with TRBD1. Germline lookup yields CDR1 LNHNV and CDR2 YYDKDF (reference sequence). V was pared by 1 base and J by 0 bases, with 4 bases of the junction left unmatched. This CDR3 has 16 residues. The CDR3 spells CATSRGTGQSTDTQYF. The CDR3 nucleotides read TGTGCCACCAGCAGAGGAACGGGACAGAGCACAGATACGCAGTATTTT.

The V call is TRBV28, the J call TRBJ1-1; weak D call: TRBD1 (5 bases). The V end lost 6 bases, the J end lost 5 bases, and 22 bases lay between the germline ends. CDR1 MDHEN and CDR2 SYDVKM come from the germline V gene. The CDR3 length is 16 residues. Here the CDR3 reads CASSAEPARGWTEAFF. CDR3 bases: TGTGCCAGCAGCGCGGAACCCGCGAGGGGCTGGACTGAAGCTTTCTTT. The complete variable domain, with remaining parts taken from reference TRBV28 and TRBJ1-1, reads DVKVTQSSRYLVKRTGEKVFLECVQDMDHENMFWYRQDPGLGLRLIYFSYDVKMKEKGDIPEGYSVSREKKERFSLILESASTNQTSMYLCASSAEPARGWTEAFFGQGTRLTVV.

This clonotype has ten or more counts. The chain links TRBV6-2 or TRBV6-3 to TRBJ2-5; D tentatively reads TRBD1 or TRBD2 (6 bases each). The germline V and J ends were trimmed by 2 bases and 5 bases, with 15 bases remaining between them. The CDR3 is 15 amino acids. Germline V gene lookup returns CDR1 MNHEY and CDR2 SVGEGT. In nucleotides, the CDR3 is TGTGCCAGCAGTTACGGGGGGCACGTCACGGAGACCCAGTACTTC. Its protein is CASSYGGHVTETQYF.

This clonotype came up many times. The chain uses TRBV4-3 and TRBJ1-1; weak D call: TRBD1 (5 bases). This CDR3 is 15 amino acids long. The germline gives CDR1 LGHNA, CDR2 YSLEER. Trimming took 0 bases from V and 3 from J, leaving 11 bases between them. The CDR3 sequence is CASSQDWRGDTEAFF. The CDR3, as DNA: TGCGCCAGCAGCCAAGACTGGAGGGGAGACACTGAAGCTTTCTTT.

This clonotype turned up a few times. The chain is built from TRBV7-2 and TRBJ1-5; TRBD1 matches at 7 bases. The CDR3 runs to 16 residues. V shed 3 bases, J shed 5 bases, and the junction held 10 bases outside the gene matches. Per the germline V gene, CDR1 is SGHTA and CDR2 is FQGNSA. The CDR3 loop reads CASSLLGRGIYQPQHF. CDR3 nucleotides: TGTGCCAGCAGCTTGTTGGGCAGGGGGATATATCAGCCCCAGCATTTT. Looking up the rest from reference TRBV7-2 and TRBJ1-5 gives the full variable domain: GAGVSQSPSNKVTEKGKDVELRCDPISGHTALYWYRQSLGQGLEFLIYFQGNSAPDKSGLPSDRFSAERTGGSVSTLTIQRTQQEDSAVYLCASSLLGRGIYQPQHFGDGTRLSIL.

The V and J genes are TRBV19 and TRBJ2-1; tentatively, D is TRBD1 or TRBD2 (5 bases each). Germline V gene lookup returns CDR1 LNHDA and CDR2 SQIVND (reference sequence). The CDR3 has 15 residues. Trimming cost V 3 bases and J 6 bases, with 15 bases left between them. The CDR3 nucleotides read TGTGCCAGTAGTATTGGGGGACGGTGGGGCAATGAGCAGTTCTTC. Translated, it gives CASSIGGRWGNEQFF.